The rows below give T cell receptor beta chains drawn from one sample of a study of beta chain features in type 1 diabetes. Data came from immunoSEQ multiplex PCR; TCRdb stores just in-frame clones and leaves some out. The sample consists of about 930,000 clones, around a sixth of them appearing once. What was sequenced was naive CD4+ T cells from blood. These receptors were taken from a woman younger than 30 in good health. Each CDR3 is given without its conserved first and last residue. A D gene is named only where the DNA matches it firmly.

>TRBJ2-6|TRBV5-1|.
ASSIGSGANVLT
>TRBJ2-1|TRBV7-9|.
ASSQGSAPVYNEQF
>TRBJ2-7|TRBV19|TRBD1
ASSPGQAYEQY
>TRBJ2-1|TRBV7-2|.
ASSLRLQLNEQF
>TRBJ1-1|TRBV7-8|.
ASSLAPGGGIVAEAF
>TRBJ2-2|TRBV4-1|.
ASSQEAARNTGELF
>TRBJ2-5|TRBV21-1|.
ASSGIAETQETQY
>TRBJ2-1|TRBV19|TRBD2
ASKTTSGLTNEQF
>TRBJ2-1|TRBV4-3|.
ASSQDIYGQSGREQF
>TRBJ1-5|TRBV6-6|TRBD1
ASTWDREHVQPQH
>TRBJ1-4|TRBV18|TRBD1
ASSPQRTGQAGEKLF